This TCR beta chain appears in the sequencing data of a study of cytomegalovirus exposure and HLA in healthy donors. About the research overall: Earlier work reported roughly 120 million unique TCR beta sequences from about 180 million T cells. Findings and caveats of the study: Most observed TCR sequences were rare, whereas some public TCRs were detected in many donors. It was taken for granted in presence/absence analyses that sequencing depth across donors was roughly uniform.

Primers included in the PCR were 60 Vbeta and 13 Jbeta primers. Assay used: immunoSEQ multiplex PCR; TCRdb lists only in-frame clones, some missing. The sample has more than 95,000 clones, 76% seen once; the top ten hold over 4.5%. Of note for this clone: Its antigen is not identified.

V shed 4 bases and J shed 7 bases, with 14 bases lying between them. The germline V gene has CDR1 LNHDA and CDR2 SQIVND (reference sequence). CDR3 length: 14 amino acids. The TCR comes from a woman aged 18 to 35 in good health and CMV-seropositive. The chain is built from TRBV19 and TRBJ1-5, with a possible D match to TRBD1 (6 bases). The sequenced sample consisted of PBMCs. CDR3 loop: CASSTLQGEQPQHF. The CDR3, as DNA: TGTGCCAGTAGTACCCTACAGGGAGAGCAGCCCCAGCATTTT.